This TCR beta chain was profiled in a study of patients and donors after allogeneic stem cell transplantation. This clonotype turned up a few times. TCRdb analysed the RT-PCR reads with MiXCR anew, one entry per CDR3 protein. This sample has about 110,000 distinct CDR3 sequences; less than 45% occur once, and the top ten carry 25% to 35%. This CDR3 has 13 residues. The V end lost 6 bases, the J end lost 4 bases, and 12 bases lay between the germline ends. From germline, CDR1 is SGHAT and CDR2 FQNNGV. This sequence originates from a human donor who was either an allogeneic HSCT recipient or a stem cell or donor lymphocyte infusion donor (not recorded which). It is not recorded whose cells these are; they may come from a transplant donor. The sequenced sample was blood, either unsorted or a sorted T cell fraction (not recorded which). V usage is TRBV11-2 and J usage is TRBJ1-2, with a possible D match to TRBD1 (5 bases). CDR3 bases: TGTGCCAGCAGGGGGGGAGCCAGCTATGGCTACACCTTC. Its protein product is CASRGGASYGYTF.